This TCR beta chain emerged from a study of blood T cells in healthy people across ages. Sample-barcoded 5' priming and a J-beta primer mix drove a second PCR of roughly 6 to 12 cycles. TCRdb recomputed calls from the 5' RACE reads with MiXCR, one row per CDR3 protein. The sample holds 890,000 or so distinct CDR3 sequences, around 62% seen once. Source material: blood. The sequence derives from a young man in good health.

The CDR3 protein is CATKGRTSGYEQYF. The CDR3, as DNA: TGTGCCACCAAGGGTAGGACTAGCGGATACGAGCAGTACTTC. The genes are TRBV6-5 and TRBJ2-5, with 10 nucleotides matching TRBD2. The DNA end favors TRBJ2-7, so the J call may be wrong. The germline V gene encodes CDR1 MNHEY and CDR2 SVGAGI. This CDR3 contains 14 residues.